The clone carrying this T cell receptor beta chain was detected only a few times. This specimen belongs to a study of T cell clones after liver transplantation. For the study at large: Three of the eight recipients were HCV-positive; the rest had non-autoimmune, non-viral transplant indications.

V was clipped by 3 bases and J by 5 bases, with 17 bases between them. The CDR3 runs 15 residues. From germline, CDR1 is LNHDA and CDR2 SQIVND (reference sequence). TCRdb's table, derived via immunoSEQ multiplex PCR, lists solely in-frame clones and lacks some. The table includes tens of thousands of clones, nearly 85% detected once. The chain uses TRBV19 and TRBJ2-7; D possibly corresponds to TRBD1 (6 bases). The sequence came from a human patient who received a liver transplant. T cells may partly derive from the graft donor. The sequences come from CD4+ T cells from blood, collected around 42 months after liver transplant. The CDR3 protein is CASSINGGTKHEQYF. In DNA, the CDR3 is TGTGCCAGTAGTATCAATGGGGGCACCAAGCACGAGCAGTACTTC.